This TCR beta chain was observed in a study of cytomegalovirus exposure and HLA in healthy donors. Study-wide points: A missense variant in DCLRE1C was later tied to TCR beta V- and J-gene trimming. The study had only CMV serostatus as immune exposure information.

Turning to this clone: No antigen is known for it. Other DNA variants within this sample encode the same CDR3.

Germline CDR1 reads WSHSY; CDR2 reads SAAADI. Deletions cut 0 bases from V and 4 bases from J, with 6 bases between. This CDR3 contains 13 residues. The PCR had 60 Vbeta and 13 Jbeta primers. Measured with immunoSEQ multiplex PCR; TCRdb has only the in-frame clones, and not every one. This table holds around 90,000 clones, more than 60% found once. The receptor comes from a man younger than 45 in good health and CMV-seronegative. This chain links TRBV10-2 with TRBJ1-1, with a weak D call TRBD1 (6 bases). Material for sequencing was PBMCs. For the CDR3, the DNA is TGCGCCAGCAGTGAGTCAGGGGGCACTGAAGCTTTCTTT. Encoded protein: CASSESGGTEAFF.